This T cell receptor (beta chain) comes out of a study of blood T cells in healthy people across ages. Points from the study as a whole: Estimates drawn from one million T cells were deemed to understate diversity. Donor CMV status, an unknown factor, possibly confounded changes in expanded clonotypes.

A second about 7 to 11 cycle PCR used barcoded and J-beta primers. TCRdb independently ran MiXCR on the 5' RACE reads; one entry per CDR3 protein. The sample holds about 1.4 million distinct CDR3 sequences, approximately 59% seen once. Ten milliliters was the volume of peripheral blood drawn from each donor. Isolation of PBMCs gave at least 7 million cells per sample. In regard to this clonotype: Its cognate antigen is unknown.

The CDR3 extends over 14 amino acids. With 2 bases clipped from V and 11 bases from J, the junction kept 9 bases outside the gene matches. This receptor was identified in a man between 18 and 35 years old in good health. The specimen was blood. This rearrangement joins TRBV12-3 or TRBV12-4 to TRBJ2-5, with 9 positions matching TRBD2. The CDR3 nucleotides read TGTGCCAGCAGTTTAAATAGCGGGAGTACTGAGCAGTACTTC. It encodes CASSLNSGSTEQYF.